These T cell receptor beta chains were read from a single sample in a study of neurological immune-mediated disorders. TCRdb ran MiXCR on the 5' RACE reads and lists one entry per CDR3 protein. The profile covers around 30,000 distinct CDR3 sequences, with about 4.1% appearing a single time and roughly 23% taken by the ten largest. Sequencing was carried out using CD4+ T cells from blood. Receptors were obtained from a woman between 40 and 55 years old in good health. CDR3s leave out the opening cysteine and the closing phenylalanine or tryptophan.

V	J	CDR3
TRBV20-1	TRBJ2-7	SASPPGLAGSLEQY
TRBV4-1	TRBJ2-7	ASSPRQLGLLGYEQY
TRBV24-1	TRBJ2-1	ATRAGGDNEQF
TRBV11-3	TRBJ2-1	ASSVSPSNEQF
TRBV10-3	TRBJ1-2	ATRSTGTGVEGYT
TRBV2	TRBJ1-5	ASSVEGAGQPQH
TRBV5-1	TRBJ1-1	ASRRLGTGRTEAF
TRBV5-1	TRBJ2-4	ASSLETGTAKNIQY
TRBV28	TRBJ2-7	ASSRTSSYEQY
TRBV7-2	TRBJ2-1	ASTLGAGGRYNEQF
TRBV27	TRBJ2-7	ASSRIGTSSYEQY
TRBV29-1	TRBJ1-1	SHTALSGTEAF
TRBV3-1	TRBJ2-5	ASSQTGRKQETQY
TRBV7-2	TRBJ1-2	ASSPASNYGYT
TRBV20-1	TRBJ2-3	SASGGGPLTDTQY
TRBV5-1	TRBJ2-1	ASSSGGGHAYNEQF
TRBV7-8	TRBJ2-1	ASSPPTRDEQF
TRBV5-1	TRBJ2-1	ASSLEGGRTYNEQF
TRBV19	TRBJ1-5	ATQGGSNQPQH
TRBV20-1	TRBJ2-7	SARRTGRYEQY
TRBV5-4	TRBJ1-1	ASSYTENTEAF
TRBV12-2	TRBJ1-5	ASRLTGNSNQPQH
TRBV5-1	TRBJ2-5	ASSRGAETQY
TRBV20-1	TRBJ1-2	SAGTGTRNYGYT
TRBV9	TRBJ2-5	ASSVGGRVTETQH